This is a list of T cell receptor beta chains from one sample in a study of regulatory and conventional T cells in RAG deficiency. Sequencing was performed with immunoSEQ multiplex PCR; in TCRdb, only in-frame clones are kept and a portion is missing. The profile shows some 30,000 clones, 75% to 90% of them singletons. The same data also contributed to another study, on regulatory T cells.

What was sequenced was CD8+ T cells sorted from blood. These TCRs come from a human donor in good health. Each CDR3 is given with its conserved first and last residue.

>TRBJ1-1|TRBV13
CASSLATGSLGGTEAFF
>TRBJ2-1|TRBV10-3
CAISELERGAGGDEQFF
>TRBJ1-5|TRBV27
CASSLSRNQPQHF
>TRBJ2-7|TRBV5-6
CASSLELWGTPGRQYF
>TRBJ1-2|TRBV9
CASSVEDGFYGYTF
>TRBJ2-3|TRBV7-9
CASSPIRADTQYF
>TRBJ2-1|TRBV28
CASSLQIAAGGPHEQFF
>TRBJ1-6|TRBV28
CASTLIQGPGRPLHF
>TRBJ2-5|TRBV7-6
CASSLAAGGTQETQYF
>TRBJ2-1|TRBV27
CASRDGSSYNEQFF
>TRBJ1-5|TRBV19
CASSASPGSNQPQHF
>TRBJ1-5|TRBV5-6
CASSAFSASNQPQHF
>TRBJ2-5|TRBV6-5
CASSGLETGGETQYF
>TRBJ2-7|TRBV7-8
CASSSNPRTGGYEQYF
>TRBJ2-1|TRBV7-3
CASSPAGAPHEQFF
>TRBJ2-1|TRBV4-1
CASSQALGDEQFF
>TRBJ2-1|TRBV10-3
CAISGGQGALYNEQFF
>TRBJ1-5|TRBV6-6
CASQMPVLNQPQHF
>TRBJ1-2|TRBV6-6
CASISQGVGGYTF
>TRBJ2-5|TRBV5-1
CASSFDSTTKETQYF
>TRBJ2-1|TRBV10-1
CASSVNRGTYNEQFF
>TRBJ1-1|TRBV7-2
CASSETGGYTEAFF
>TRBJ2-7|TRBV28
CASSLRGISSYEQYF
>TRBJ1-6|TRBV5-6
CASSPTGVGSPLHF
>TRBJ2-5|TRBV6-5
CASSYSGQGGTQYF
>TRBJ1-1|TRBV30
CAWSLTGTTEAFF
>TRBJ2-7|TRBV11-2
CASSLLGVTYEQYF
>TRBJ1-6|TRBV27
CASSLLNSPLHF
>TRBJ2-7|TRBV6-1
CASSESSSVAYEQYF
>TRBJ1-3|TRBV15
CATRRTVENTIYF
>TRBJ2-7|TRBV6-1
CASSVGGYEQYF
>TRBJ1-1|TRBV7-5
CARSRGSLNTEAFF
>TRBJ1-3|TRBV10-3
CAISEDSSGNTIYF
>.|TRBV6-1
CASSYTYEQYF
>TRBJ2-1|TRBV29-1
CSVDWGSASSYNEQFF
>TRBJ2-2|TRBV18
CASSPPSSGELFF
>TRBJ2-3|TRBV12-5
CASGHSASTDTQYF
>TRBJ1-1|TRBV13
CASSGGNTEAFF
>TRBJ1-6|TRBV6-1
CASSEMGGGPLHF
>TRBJ2-5|TRBV10-3
CAISDPGHSETQYF
>TRBJ1-1|TRBV5-4
CASSRQAKNTEAFF
>TRBJ2-1|TRBV5-1
CASRTSGRNTNNEQFF
>TRBJ2-5|TRBV10-1
CASPQALRTGPRAEVQYF
>TRBJ2-4|TRBV5-6
CASRLGQLAKNIQYF
>TRBJ2-5|TRBV20-1
CSARPLTQYF
>TRBJ1-1|TRBV9
CASSVSPGTEAFF
>TRBJ2-7|TRBV6-5
CASSYSSGNEQYF
>TRBJ2-2|TRBV7-6
CASSGGGPTGELFF
>TRBJ1-6|TRBV19
CASRPDRTRDLYNSPLHF
>TRBJ2-1|TRBV6-6
CASSLPGPPVNEQFF
>TRBJ2-7|TRBV27
CATQAGTDISEQYF
>TRBJ1-2|TRBV27
CASSHRGPAANYGYTF
>TRBJ2-1|TRBV27
CASRGSEGGILLNEQFF